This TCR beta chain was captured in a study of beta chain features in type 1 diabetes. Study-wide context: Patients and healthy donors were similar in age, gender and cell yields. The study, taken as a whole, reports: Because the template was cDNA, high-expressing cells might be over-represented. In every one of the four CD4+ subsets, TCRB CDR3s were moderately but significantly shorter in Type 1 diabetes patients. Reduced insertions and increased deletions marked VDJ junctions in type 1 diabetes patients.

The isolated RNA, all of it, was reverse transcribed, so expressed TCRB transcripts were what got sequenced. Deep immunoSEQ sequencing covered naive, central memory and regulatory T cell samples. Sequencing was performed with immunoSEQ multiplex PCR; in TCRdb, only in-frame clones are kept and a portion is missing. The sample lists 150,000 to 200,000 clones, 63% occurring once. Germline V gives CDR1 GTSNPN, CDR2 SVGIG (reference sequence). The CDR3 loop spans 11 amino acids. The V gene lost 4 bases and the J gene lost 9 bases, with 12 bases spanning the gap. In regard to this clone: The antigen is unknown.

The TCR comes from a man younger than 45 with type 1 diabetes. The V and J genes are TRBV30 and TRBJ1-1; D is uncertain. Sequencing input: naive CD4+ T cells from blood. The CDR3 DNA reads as TGTGCCTGGATGGGAACTAAGAAAGCTTTCTTT. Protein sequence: CAWMGTKKAFF.